Each of the 12 T cell receptor beta chains below was sequenced from the same sample in a study of T cell responses to AZD1222 COVID-19 vaccine. Sequencing was performed with immunoSEQ multiplex PCR; in TCRdb, only in-frame clones are kept and a portion is missing. Among some 180,000 clones listed, around 94% were seen once. Sequenced material: peripheral blood, taken on day 0 of AZD1222 vaccination. These receptors all stem from an adult in good health.

This chain's CDR3 is CASSPSIYLGTNEKLFF. The CDR3 nucleotides are TGTGCCAGCTCACCATCTATTTATTTGGGCACTAATGAAAAACTGTTTTTT. The V gene is TRBV18, the J gene TRBJ1-4; unclear D gene. The length of the CDR3 is 17 residues. V lost 2 bases and J lost 2, with 15 bases in between. CDR1 KGHSH and CDR2 LQKENI come from the germline V gene.

The chain is built from TRBV4-2 and TRBJ1-1, with 8 bases fitting TRBD1. The germline V gene encodes CDR1 LGHNA and CDR2 YNFKEQ. Trimming cost V 8 bases and J 0 bases; bases outside gene matches: 11. CDR3 length equals 16 residues. This CDR3 is CASGGGRGQLNTEAFF. The CDR3 nucleotides are TGTGCCAGCGGGGGGGGCAGGGGGCAACTGAACACTGAAGCTTTCTTT.

Remarks on this clone: The sample carries other DNA sequences with the same CDR3. V gene TRBV5-1 combines with J gene TRBJ2-3; no clear D gene. Germline-derived CDR1 and CDR2 are SGHRS and YFSETQ. The germline V and J ends were trimmed by 1 base and 1 base, with 7 bases remaining between them. The CDR3 sequence is 14 residues long. The CDR3: CASSLSSGTDTQYF. The CDR3 bases are TGCGCCAGCAGCTTGAGCAGCGGCACAGATACGCAGTATTTT. The full variable domain, rest sourced from reference TRBV5-1 and TRBJ2-3, is KAGVTQTPRYLIKTRGQQVTLSCSPISGHRSVSWYQQTPGQGLQFLFEYFSETQRNKGNFPGRFSGRQFSNSRSEMNVSTLELGDSALYLCASSLSSGTDTQYFGPGTRLTVL.

Only a few counts were recorded for this clone. The chain is built from TRBV4-2 and TRBJ2-3; TRBD1 might be the D (6 bases). Germline-derived CDR1 and CDR2 are LGHNA and YNFKEQ. The CDR3 length is 13 residues. Trimming shortened V by 6 bases and J by 6 bases, and 13 bases separated the two germline ends. The DNA for the CDR3 is TGTGCCAGCAGTGACCGTAGGGGGGATACGCAGTATTTT. It specifies CASSDRRGDTQYF.

This sequence joins TRBV7-2 and TRBJ2-3; TRBD2 aligns across 8 bases. V was clipped by 5 bases and J by 0 bases; unmatched bases: 7. Germline lookup yields CDR1 SGHTA and CDR2 FQGNSA. The CDR3 totals 16 residues. This CDR3 is CASSPTSGFSTDTQYF. CDR3 DNA: TGTGCCAGCAGCCCCACTAGCGGTTTTAGCACAGATACGCAGTATTTT.

The rearrangement joins TRBV11-1 to TRBJ2-1, with D possibly matching TRBD1 (6 bases). Germline-derived CDR1 and CDR2 are SGHAT and FQDESV (reference sequence). The CDR3 has 16 amino acids. V was trimmed by 1 base and J by 0 bases, leaving 10 bases between them. CDR3 DNA sequence: TGTGCCAGCAGCTTAGATGGACAGAGCTCCTACAATGAGCAGTTCTTC. Amino acid sequence: CASSLDGQSSYNEQFF.

This clone has a handful of counts. The germline gene is not matched at one end of the junction; a read error may be the cause. The rearrangement links TRBV6-5 to TRBJ1-1, with D possibly matching TRBD1 (6 bases). This CDR3 has 13 amino acids. CDR1 MNHEY and CDR2 SVGAGI come from the germline V gene. The DNA for the CDR3 is TGTGCCAGCAGTCTTGGGACACCCAAGGGGATGGTCTTT. As protein: CASSLGTPKGMVF.

This clone was detected only once. This chain connects TRBV6-5 to TRBJ2-5, with D perhaps matching TRBD2 (6 bases). Germline assignment: CDR1 MNHEY and CDR2 SVGAGI. The CDR3 consists of 16 residues. V was clipped by 2 bases and J by 5 bases, with 18 bases between them. CDR3 nucleotides: TGTGCCAGCAGTTACAGGGCCTCTAGCGTGGGCGAGACCCAGTACTTC. Residues: CASSYRASSVGETQYF.

This chain uses TRBV4-2 with TRBJ2-1; 13 bases fit TRBD2. V was pared by 6 bases and J by 9 bases, with 8 bases of the junction left unmatched. The CDR3 is 15 amino acids. From germline, CDR1 is LGHNA and CDR2 YNFKEQ. CDR3 residues: CASRHTSGGAIEQFF. The CDR3 DNA sequence: TGTGCCAGCAGGCACACTAGCGGGGGGGCCATTGAGCAGTTCTTC.

This chain uses TRBV2 with TRBJ2-7, with 10 bases that match TRBD1. Losses at the gene ends were 6 bases for V and 6 bases for J; bases not matched to a gene: 8. Germline lookup yields CDR1 SNHLY and CDR2 FYNNEI. The CDR3 runs to 14 residues. The CDR3 loop reads CASSAGQGTSEQYF. The CDR3, as DNA: TGTGCCAGCAGCGCGGGACAGGGGACCTCCGAGCAGTACTTC.

The DNA of the CDR3 is TGTGCCAGCTTGAACGGGGGGCGGAGGGGACACGCTGAAGCTTTCTTT. It translates to CASLNGGRRGHAEAFF. The chain uses TRBV19 and TRBJ1-1; D possibly corresponds to TRBD1 (6 bases). The CDR3 is made up of 16 amino acids. In germline, CDR1 is LNHDA, CDR2 SQIVND (reference sequence). V was clipped by 9 bases and J by 6 bases, with 26 bases between them.

The rearrangement joins TRBV12-3 or TRBV12-4 to TRBJ2-2; D is possibly TRBD2 (5 bases). The CDR3 spans 13 residues. V lost 9 bases to trimming and J lost 3 bases, with 11 bases between them. CDR3 sequence: CASGLEDTGELFF. CDR3 nucleotide sequence: TGTGCCAGTGGACTCGAGGACACCGGGGAGCTGTTTTTT.